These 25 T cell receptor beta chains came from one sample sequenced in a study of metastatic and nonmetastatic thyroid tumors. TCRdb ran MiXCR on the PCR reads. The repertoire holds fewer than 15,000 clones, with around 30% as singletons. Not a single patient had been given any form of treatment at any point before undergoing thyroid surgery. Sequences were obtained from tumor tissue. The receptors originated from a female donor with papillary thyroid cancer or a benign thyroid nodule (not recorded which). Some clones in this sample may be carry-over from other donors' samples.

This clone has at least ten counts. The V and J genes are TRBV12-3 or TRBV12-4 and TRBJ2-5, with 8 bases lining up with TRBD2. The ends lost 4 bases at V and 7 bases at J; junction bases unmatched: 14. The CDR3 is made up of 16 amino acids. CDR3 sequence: CASSSYTSGYSATQYF. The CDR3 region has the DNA TGTGCCAGCAGTTCCTATACTAGCGGTTACTCGGCGACCCAGTACTTC.

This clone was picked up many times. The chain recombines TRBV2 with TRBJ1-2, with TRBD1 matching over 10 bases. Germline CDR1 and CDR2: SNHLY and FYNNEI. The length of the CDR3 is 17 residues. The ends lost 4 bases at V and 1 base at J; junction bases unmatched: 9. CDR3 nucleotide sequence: TGTGCCAGCAGTGCAGGGGACAGGGGAGATATTAACTATGGCTACACCTTC. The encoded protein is CASSAGDRGDINYGYTF.

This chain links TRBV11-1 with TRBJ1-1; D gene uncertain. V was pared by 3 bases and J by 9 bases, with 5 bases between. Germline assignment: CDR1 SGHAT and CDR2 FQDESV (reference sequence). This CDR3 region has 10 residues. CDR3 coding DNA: TGTGCCAGCAGCTTCCCTCAAGCTTTCTTT. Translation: CASSFPQAFF.

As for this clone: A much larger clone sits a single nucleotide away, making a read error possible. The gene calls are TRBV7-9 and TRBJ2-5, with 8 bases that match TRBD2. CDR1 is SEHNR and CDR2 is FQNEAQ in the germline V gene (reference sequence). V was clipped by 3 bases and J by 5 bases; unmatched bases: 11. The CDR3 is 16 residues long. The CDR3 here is CASSFVSGSAGETQYF. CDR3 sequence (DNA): TGTGCCAGCAGCTTTGTCAGCGGGAGTGCCGGGGAGACCCAGTACTTC.

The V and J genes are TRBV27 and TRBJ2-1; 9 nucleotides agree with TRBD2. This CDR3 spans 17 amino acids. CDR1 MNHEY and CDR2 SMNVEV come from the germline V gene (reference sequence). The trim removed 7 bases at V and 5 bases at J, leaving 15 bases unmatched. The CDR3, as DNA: TGTGCCAGCATGAGGTTGCAGCGGGAGCGGGAGGACAATGAGCAGTTCTTC. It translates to CASMRLQREREDNEQFF.

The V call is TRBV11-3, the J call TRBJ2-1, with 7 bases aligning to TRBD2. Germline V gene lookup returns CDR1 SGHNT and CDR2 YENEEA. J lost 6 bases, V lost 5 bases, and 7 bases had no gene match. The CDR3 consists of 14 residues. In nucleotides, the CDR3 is TGTGCCAGCAGCCCAGCGGGACTACCCAATGAGCAGTTCTTC. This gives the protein CASSPAGLPNEQFF.

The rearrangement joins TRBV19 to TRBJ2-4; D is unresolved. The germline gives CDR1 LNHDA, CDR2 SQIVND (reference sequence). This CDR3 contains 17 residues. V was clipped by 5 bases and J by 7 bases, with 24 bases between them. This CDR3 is CASSPLKTGFTWNIQYF. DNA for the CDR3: TGTGCCAGTAGTCCACTAAAAACGGGCTTCACGTGGAACATTCAGTACTTC.

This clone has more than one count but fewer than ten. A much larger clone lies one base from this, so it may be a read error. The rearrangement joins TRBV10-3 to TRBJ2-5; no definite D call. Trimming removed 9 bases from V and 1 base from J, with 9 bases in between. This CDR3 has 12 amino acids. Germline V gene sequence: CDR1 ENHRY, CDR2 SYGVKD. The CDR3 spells CAIRVPQETQYF. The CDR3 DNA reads TGTGCCATACGGGTTCCCCAAGAGACCCAGTACTTC.

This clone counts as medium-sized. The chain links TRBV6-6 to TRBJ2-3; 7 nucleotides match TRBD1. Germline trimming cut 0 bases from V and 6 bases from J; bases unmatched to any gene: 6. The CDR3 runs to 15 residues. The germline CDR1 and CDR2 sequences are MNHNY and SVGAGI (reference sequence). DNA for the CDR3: TGTGCCAGCAGTTACTCAACAGGGGTTCGGGATACGCAGTATTTT. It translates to CASSYSTGVRDTQYF.

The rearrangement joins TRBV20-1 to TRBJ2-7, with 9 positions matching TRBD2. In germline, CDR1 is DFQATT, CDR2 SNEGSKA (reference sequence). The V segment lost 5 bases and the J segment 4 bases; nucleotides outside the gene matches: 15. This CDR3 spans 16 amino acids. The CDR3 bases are TGCAGTGCTGGGGGGGTAAGCGGGAGGTTTGATTACGAGCAGTACTTC. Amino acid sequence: CSAGGVSGRFDYEQYF.

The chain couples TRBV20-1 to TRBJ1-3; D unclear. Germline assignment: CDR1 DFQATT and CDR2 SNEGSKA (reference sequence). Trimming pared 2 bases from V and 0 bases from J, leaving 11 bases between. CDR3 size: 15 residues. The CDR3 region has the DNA TGCAGTGCTAGACCCCGCCGGGGCTCTGGAAACACCATATATTTT. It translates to CSARPRRGSGNTIYF.

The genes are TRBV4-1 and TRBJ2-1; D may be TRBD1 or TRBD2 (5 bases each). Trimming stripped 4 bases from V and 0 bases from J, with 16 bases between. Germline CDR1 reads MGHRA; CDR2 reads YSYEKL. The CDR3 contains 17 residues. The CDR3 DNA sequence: TGCGCCAGCAGCCTTCACCGGGACGTGAGCTCCTACAATGAGCAGTTCTTC. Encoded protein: CASSLHRDVSSYNEQFF.

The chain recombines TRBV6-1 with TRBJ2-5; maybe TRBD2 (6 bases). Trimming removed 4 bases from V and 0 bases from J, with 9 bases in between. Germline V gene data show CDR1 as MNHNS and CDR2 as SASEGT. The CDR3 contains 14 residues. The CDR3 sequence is CASSAGTYQETQYF. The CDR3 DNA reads TGTGCCAGCAGTGCCGGGACTTACCAAGAGACCCAGTACTTC.

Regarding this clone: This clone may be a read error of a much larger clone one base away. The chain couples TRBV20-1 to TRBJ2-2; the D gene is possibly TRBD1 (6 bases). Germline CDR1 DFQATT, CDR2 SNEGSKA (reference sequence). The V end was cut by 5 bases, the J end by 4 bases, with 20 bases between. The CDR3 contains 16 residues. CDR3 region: CSAPDRCVRGTGELFF. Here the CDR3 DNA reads TGCAGTGCTCCCGACAGGTGCGTTCGGGGCACCGGGGAGCTGTTTTTT.

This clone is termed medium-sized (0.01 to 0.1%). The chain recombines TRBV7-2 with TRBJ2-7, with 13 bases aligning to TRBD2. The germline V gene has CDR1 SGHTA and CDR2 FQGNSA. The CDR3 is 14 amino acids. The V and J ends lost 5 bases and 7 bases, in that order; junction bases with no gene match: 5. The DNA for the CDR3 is TGTGCCAGCAGCCTACTAGCGGGAGGGGATGAGCAGTACTTC. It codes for CASSLLAGGDEQYF.

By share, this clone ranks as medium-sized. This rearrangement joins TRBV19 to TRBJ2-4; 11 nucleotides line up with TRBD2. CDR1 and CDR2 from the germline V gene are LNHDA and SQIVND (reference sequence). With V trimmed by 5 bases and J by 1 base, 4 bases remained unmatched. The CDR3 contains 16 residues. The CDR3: CASSPWTSGAKNIQYF. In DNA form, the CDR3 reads TGTGCCAGTAGTCCCTGGACTAGCGGGGCCAAAAACATTCAGTACTTC.

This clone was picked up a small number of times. The CDR3 nucleotides are TGTGCCAGCAGTCATCTAGCGGGAGGGCACAATGAGCAGTTCTTC. It encodes CASSHLAGGHNEQFF. V usage is TRBV28 and J usage is TRBJ2-1; 12 nucleotides line up with TRBD2. CDR3 length equals 15 residues. Germline V CDR1 and CDR2: MDHEN, SYDVKM. J lost 5 bases, V lost 5 bases, and 4 bases had no gene match. The whole variable domain, filled in from reference TRBV28 and TRBJ2-1, reads DVKVTQSSRYLVKRTGEKVFLECVQDMDHENMFWYRQDPGLGLRLIYFSYDVKMKEKGDIPEGYSVSREKKERFSLILESASTNQTSMYLCASSHLAGGHNEQFFGPGTRLTVL.

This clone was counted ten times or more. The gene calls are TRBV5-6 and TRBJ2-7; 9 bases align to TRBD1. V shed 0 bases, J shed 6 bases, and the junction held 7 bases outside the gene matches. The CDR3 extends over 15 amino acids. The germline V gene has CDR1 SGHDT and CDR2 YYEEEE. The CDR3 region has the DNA TGTGCCAGCAGCTTGGTCGGGACAGGGACATCCGAGCAGTACTTC. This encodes CASSLVGTGTSEQYF.

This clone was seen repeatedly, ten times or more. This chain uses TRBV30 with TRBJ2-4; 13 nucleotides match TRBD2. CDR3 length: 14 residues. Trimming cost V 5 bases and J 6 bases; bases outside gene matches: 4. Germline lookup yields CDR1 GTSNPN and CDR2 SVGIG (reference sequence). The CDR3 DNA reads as TGTGCCTGGGGAACTAGCGGGGGGGTAAACATTCAGTACTTC. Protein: CAWGTSGGVNIQYF.

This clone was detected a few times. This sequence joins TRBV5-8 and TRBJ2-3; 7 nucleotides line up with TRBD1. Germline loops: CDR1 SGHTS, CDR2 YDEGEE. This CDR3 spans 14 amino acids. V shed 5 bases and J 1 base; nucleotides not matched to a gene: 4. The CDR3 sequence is CASRTGMGTDTQYF. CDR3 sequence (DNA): TGTGCCAGCAGGACAGGGATGGGCACAGATACGCAGTATTTT.

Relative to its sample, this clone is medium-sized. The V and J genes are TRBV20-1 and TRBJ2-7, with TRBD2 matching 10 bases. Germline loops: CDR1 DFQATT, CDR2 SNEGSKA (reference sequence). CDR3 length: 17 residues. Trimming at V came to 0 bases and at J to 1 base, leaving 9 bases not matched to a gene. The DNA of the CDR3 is TGCAGTGCTAGAGATGGTAGCGGGAGGCTTCCGTCCTACGAGCAGTACTTC. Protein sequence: CSARDGSGRLPSYEQYF.

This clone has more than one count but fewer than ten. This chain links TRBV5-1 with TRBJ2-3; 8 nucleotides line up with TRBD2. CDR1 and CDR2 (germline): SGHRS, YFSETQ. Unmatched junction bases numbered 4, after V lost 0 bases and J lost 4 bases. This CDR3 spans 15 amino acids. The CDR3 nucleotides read TGCGCCAGCAGCTTGGTCGGACTAGCCGCAGATACGCAGTATTTT. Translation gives CASSLVGLAADTQYF.

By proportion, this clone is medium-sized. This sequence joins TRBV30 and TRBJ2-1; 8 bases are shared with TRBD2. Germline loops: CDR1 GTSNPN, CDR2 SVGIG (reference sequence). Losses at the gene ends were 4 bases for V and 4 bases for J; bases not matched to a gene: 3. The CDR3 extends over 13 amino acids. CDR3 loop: CAWILAGYNEQFF. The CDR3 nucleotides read TGTGCCTGGATCCTAGCGGGTTACAATGAGCAGTTCTTC.

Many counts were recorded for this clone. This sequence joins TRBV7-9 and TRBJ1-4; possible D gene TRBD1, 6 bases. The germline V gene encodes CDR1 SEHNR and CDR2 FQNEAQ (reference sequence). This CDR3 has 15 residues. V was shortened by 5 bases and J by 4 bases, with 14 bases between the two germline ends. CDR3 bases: TGTGCCAGCAGCACGCAGGGGCCTGGTAATGAAAAACTGTTTTTT. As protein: CASSTQGPGNEKLFF. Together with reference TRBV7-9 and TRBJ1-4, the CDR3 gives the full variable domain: DTGVSQNPRHKITKRGQNVTFRCDPISEHNRLYWYRQTLGQGPEFLTYFQNEAQLEKSRLLSDRFSAERPKGSFSTLEIQRTEQGDSAMYLCASSTQGPGNEKLFFGSGTQLSVL.

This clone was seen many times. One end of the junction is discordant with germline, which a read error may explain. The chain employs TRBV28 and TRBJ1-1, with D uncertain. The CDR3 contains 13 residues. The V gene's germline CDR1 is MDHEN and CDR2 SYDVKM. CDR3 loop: CASSTTWVTKAFF. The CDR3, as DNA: TGTGCCAGCAGTACCACATGGGTTACTAAAGCCTTCTTT.